This T cell receptor beta chain was recovered during a study of blood T cell repertoires in COVID-19 (TCRdb year 2020). Looking at the study overall: Samples from collaborators originated in the United States, Italy and Spain and spanned both the acute and convalescent phases of COVID-19. The material from the prospective study consisted of cDNA or gDNA derived from T cells, B-cell-depleted T cells, or PBMCs. Deeply sampled blood TCRbeta repertoires from subjects exposed to, actively infected with, or recovered from COVID-19 were included in the dataset. The repertoires were made available in a free public database intended to serve as a resource for research on the immune response to SARS-CoV-2. The samples were drawn from two sources: the first 160 participants of the ongoing ImmuneRACE study, and fewer than 1,500 subjects contributed by 6 global collaborators. The sample metadata nearly always contained a de-identified subject ID, COVID-19 status, age in years and sex. Where available, HLA class I and class II types were taken from metadata supplied by the sample provider and were not determined by assay-based typing.

V is cut by 2 bases and J by 7 bases, and the space between the germline ends is 9 bases. Reading from cysteine to phenylalanine, the CDR3 counts 12 amino acids. Of the read, only the CDR3 DNA is kept; its 36 bases are in frame from base 1. CDR1 and CDR2 (SGHKS, YYEKEE) derive from the germline V gene (reference sequence). Overall results and qualifications from the work: Clinical and demographic metadata were provided uncurated, with the amount varying by source and participant.

Participants in the prospective study were aged roughly 18 to 100 years, lived in about two dozen United States geographic areas, and enrolled through a virtual design. In the prospective study, participants were assigned to cohorts based on the clinical history participants reported in a screening survey and a study questionnaire. In the prospective study, whole blood, serum and a nasopharyngeal or oropharyngeal swab were collected from each participant by mobile phlebotomists. Additional blood draws and questionnaires over an approximately two-month period could optionally be provided by prospective study participants. Blood samples from the prospective study were shipped frozen or at room temperature prior to DNA extraction. The immunoSEQ Assay, a bias-controlled multiplex PCR, was used to amplify TCRbeta CDR3 regions from genomic DNA. The authors' analysis ran thus. Nucleated cell counts per sample were estimated from amplification of reference gene primers within the assay. Sequence reads were collapsed and filtered to measure the absolute abundance of every unique TCRbeta CDR3 rearrangement. For each sample, productive Simpson clonality was calculated as the square root of Simpson's diversity index across productive rearrangements. TCRdb provides this immuneACCESS table in a form limited to in-frame rearrangements. Some clones are lacking; in checked studies, under half of them reflect an unresolved V gene, and why the rest are absent is not known. The V and J calls and clone size are taken from that table; D and trimming were inferred from the DNA. The sample includes about 210,000 clones, with 70% to 90% observed a single time. In total, the top ten clones hold over 2% of the sample.

Comments on this clone: What antigen it recognizes has not been identified. No base quality information exists; no much larger clone differs at one position.

The sequence links TRBV5-5 to TRBJ2-5, and perhaps TRBD1 as D gene, on 7 matching bases. This receptor was taken from a middle-aged woman with acute COVID-19. The sequencing input was PBMCs or T cells enriched from blood (not recorded which). The DNA sequence is as follows: TGTGCCAGCAGCTTCCAGGGGGGGACCCAGTACTTC. It translates as CASSFQGGTQYF.